A selection of T cell receptor beta chains follows, all from one sample in a study of human T cells and chemical hapten exposure. From the RACE reads, TCRdb called clonotypes with MiXCR, one entry per CDR3 protein. The sample includes around 380,000 distinct CDR3 sequences, around 5.5% of them seen just once. The sample in question was whole blood, obtained in connection with sensitization to the hapten diphenylcyclopropenone (DPC). Receptor source: a young woman with alopecia areata. Some clones in this sample may be carry-over from other donors' samples. The CDR3 runs from the conserved cysteine through the conserved F or W. A D gene is named only where the DNA matches it firmly. For some rows the clone size is stated as once, few or many, or as a class when expanded; others skip it.

J	D	size	V	CDR3	DNA
TRBJ2-1	-	few	TRBV3-1	CASSQEWRGTYNEQFF	TGTGCCAGCAGCCAAGAGTGGCGGGGAACATACAATGAGCAGTTCTTC
TRBJ1-2	-	few	TRBV27	CASSSQLSYGYTF	TGTGCCAGCAGTTCACAATTGTCCTATGGCTACACCTTC
TRBJ2-7	-	many	TRBV28	CATGPGQKPYEQYF	TGTGCCACCGGTCCGGGACAAAAACCCTACGAGCAGTACTTC
TRBJ1-2	-	few	TRBV7-2	CASSLASRSYGYTF	TGTGCCAGCAGCTTAGCATCCAGGTCCTATGGCTACACCTTC
TRBJ1-1	TRBD1	-	TRBV29-1	CSVRQGGTEAFF	TGCAGCGTTCGACAGGGTGGGACTGAAGCTTTCTTT
TRBJ2-3	-	-	TRBV5-1	CASSLDLFTDTQYF	TGCGCCAGCAGCTTGGACCTTTTCACAGATACGCAGTATTTT
TRBJ2-2	-	many	TRBV6-5	CASTVGGGTGELFF	TGTGCCAGCACCGTCGGGGGAGGCACCGGGGAGCTGTTTTTT
TRBJ1-6	-	many	TRBV6-1	CASSENRVYNSPLHF	TGTGCCAGCAGTGAAAACAGGGTCTATAATTCACCCCTCCACTTT
TRBJ2-5	TRBD2	few	TRBV10-3	CAISPQLAGAMETQYF	TGTGCCATCAGTCCTCAACTAGCGGGGGCGATGGAGACCCAGTACTTC
TRBJ1-1	-	many	TRBV6-2/TRBV6-3	CASTTHLTGISEAFF	TGTGCCAGCACCACACATTTAACAGGGATCAGTGAAGCTTTCTTT
TRBJ1-2	TRBD1	-	TRBV2	CASRKSTGGASYGYTF	TGTGCCAGCAGGAAGAGTACAGGGGGCGCCAGCTATGGCTACACCTTC
TRBJ2-1	-	-	TRBV20-1	CSATSSSYNEQFF	TGCAGTGCTACTTCGAGCTCCTACAATGAGCAGTTCTTC
TRBJ1-1	-	-	TRBV24-1	CATSDPLNTEAFF	TGTGCCACCAGTGACCCCCTAAACACTGAAGCTTTCTTT
TRBJ1-5	-	few	TRBV7-8	CASSSFTGGNQPQHF	TGTGCCAGCAGCTCTTTTACGGGGGGCAATCAGCCCCAGCATTTT
TRBJ2-7	TRBD2	many	TRBV20-1	CSARAGTSGNYEQYF	TGCAGTGCTAGGGCCGGGACTAGCGGGAACTACGAGCAGTACTTC
TRBJ2-1	-	many	TRBV5-5	CASSLEGHEQFF	TGTGCCAGCAGCTTGGAAGGGCATGAGCAGTTCTTC
TRBJ2-1	-	few	TRBV11-2	CASSLEKAEQFF	TGTGCCAGCAGCTTAGAAAAAGCTGAGCAGTTCTTC
TRBJ2-3	TRBD1	many	TRBV7-9	CASSPSGTGERTDTQYF	TGTGCCAGCAGCCCAAGCGGGACAGGGGAAAGGACAGATACGCAGTATTTT
TRBJ1-6	TRBD1	many	TRBV12-3/TRBV12-4	CASSLETGTGDSPLHF	TGTGCCAGCAGTTTGGAAACCGGGACAGGGGATTCACCCCTCCACTTT
TRBJ2-3	TRBD2	-	TRBV20-1	CSASRAGVTDTQYF	TGCAGTGCTAGTCGGGCGGGGGTCACAGATACGCAGTATTTT
TRBJ1-1	-	once	TRBV2	CASTSIGSGTEAFF	TGTGCCAGCACCTCTATCGGCTCGGGGACTGAAGCTTTCTTT
TRBJ1-2	-	many	TRBV5-1	CASSLAGPVLEGYTF	TGCGCCAGCAGCTTGGCGGGCCCCGTTTTGGAGGGCTACACCTTC
TRBJ2-3	TRBD1	-	TRBV20-1	CSASSGQGAADTQYF	TGCAGTGCCTCTTCTGGACAGGGGGCTGCTGATACGCAGTATTTT
TRBJ1-2	-	many	TRBV28	CASRLNYGYTF	TGTGCCAGCAGGCTTAACTATGGCTACACCTTC
TRBJ2-3	TRBD2	many	TRBV12-3/TRBV12-4	CASSPHLAGETDTQYF	TGTGCCAGCAGTCCTCACCTAGCGGGGGAAACAGATACGCAGTATTTT
TRBJ1-1	-	many	TRBV4-2	CASSLVQVGGTEAFF	TGTGCCAGCAGCCTAGTCCAGGTCGGGGGCACTGAAGCTTTCTTT
TRBJ2-7	-	-	TRBV4-2	CASSQVSRQGTYEQHF	TGTGCCAGCAGCCAAGTAAGTAGGCAGGGCACCTACGAGCAGCACTTC
TRBJ2-5	TRBD2	medium-sized	TRBV9	CASSVGGGPQETQYF	TGTGCCAGCAGCGTAGGGGGAGGGCCCCAAGAGACCCAGTACTTC
TRBJ1-2	TRBD1	few	TRBV2	CASSDSWDRNYGYTF	TGTGCCAGCAGTGATAGCTGGGACAGGAACTATGGCTACACCTTC
TRBJ1-1	-	many	TRBV6-5	CASSYSEGGLNTEAFF	TGTGCCAGCAGTTACTCGGAAGGGGGTCTGAACACTGAAGCTTTCTTT
TRBJ2-7	-	few	TRBV6-2/TRBV6-3	CASSYSQGSEQYF	TGTGCCAGCAGTTACAGTCAGGGCTCCGAGCAGTACTTC
TRBJ1-1	-	-	TRBV20-1	CSARGGWAATEAFF	TGCAGTGCTAGGGGCGGGTGGGCGGCCACTGAAGCTTTCTTT
TRBJ1-2	-	-	TRBV12-3/TRBV12-4	CASSSGVYGYTF	TGTGCCAGCAGTTCAGGGGTCTATGGCTACACCTTC
TRBJ1-4	-	many	TRBV7-2	CASSSPRQGRVKLFF	TGTGCCAGCAGCTCCCCCCGCCAGGGTAGGGTAAAACTGTTTTTT
TRBJ2-7	-	many	TRBV3-1	CASSQLTEQYF	TGTGCCAGCAGTCAACTAACCGAGCAGTACTTC
TRBJ1-3	-	many	TRBV4-2	CASSQAPTPQRTAGNTIYF	TGTGCCAGCAGCCAAGCTCCGACCCCTCAAAGGACAGCTGGAAACACCATATATTTT
TRBJ1-6	-	many	TRBV4-3	CASSHRVSSYNSPLHF	TGCGCCAGCAGCCACAGGGTGAGCTCCTATAATTCACCCCTCCACTTT
TRBJ1-1	-	many	TRBV28	CASSSSGELGAFF	TGTGCCAGCAGTTCCTCCGGGGAGCTTGGGGCTTTCTTT
TRBJ2-4	-	many	TRBV5-1	CASSDLNIQYF	TGCGCCAGCAGCGACTTAAACATTCAGTACTTC
TRBJ2-3	TRBD2	-	TRBV12-3/TRBV12-4	CAITLAGETDTQYF	TGTGCCATTACCTTAGCGGGGGAAACAGATACGCAGTATTTT
TRBJ2-3	TRBD2	many	TRBV28	CASSFGLAGPTDTQYF	TGTGCCAGCAGTTTCGGACTAGCGGGGCCCACAGATACGCAGTATTTT
TRBJ2-3	TRBD2	many	TRBV6-2/TRBV6-3	CASRIAGADTQYF	TGTGCCAGCAGAATAGCGGGGGCAGATACGCAGTATTTT
TRBJ2-4	TRBD2	few	TRBV7-7	CASSPPQAGGNGNIQYF	TGTGCTAGCAGCCCACCACAAGCGGGGGGGAATGGAAACATTCAGTACTTC
TRBJ1-2	TRBD1	many	TRBV12-3/TRBV12-4	CASSLDRVGGYTF	TGTGCCAGCAGCCTGGACAGGGTTGGTGGCTACACCTTC
TRBJ1-2	TRBD1	-	TRBV6-5	CASSPRTGSTVYGYTF	TGTGCCAGCAGTCCCCGGACAGGGAGTACCGTCTATGGCTACACCTTC
TRBJ1-4	TRBD1	-	TRBV6-2/TRBV6-3	CASSYRGRTNEKLFF	TGTGCCAGCAGCTACAGGGGGCGAACTAATGAAAAACTGTTTTTT
TRBJ1-1	-	many	TRBV29-1	CSVEDSILLEAFF	TGCAGCGTTGAAGATTCTATCCTCCTTGAAGCTTTCTTT
TRBJ2-3	-	few	TRBV10-3	CAIRDGTSTDTQYF	TGTGCCATCAGGGACGGAACTAGCACAGATACGCAGTATTTT
TRBJ2-3	-	-	TRBV12-3/TRBV12-4	CASSLLDRRGSNF	TGTGCCAGCAGTCTCCTGGACAGGCGGGGTTCGAATTTT
TRBJ2-1	TRBD2	many	TRBV2	CATGLAPGYNEQFF	TGTGCCACCGGACTAGCGCCGGGGTACAATGAGCAGTTCTTC
TRBJ2-3	TRBD1	few	TRBV19	CASSTSRGRPDTQYF	TGTGCCAGTAGTACTTCCAGGGGGCGCCCAGATACGCAGTATTTT
TRBJ1-5	TRBD1	-	TRBV6-1	CASREGGRGQDQPQHF	TGTGCCAGCAGGGAGGGAGGCAGGGGGCAGGATCAGCCCCAGCATTTT